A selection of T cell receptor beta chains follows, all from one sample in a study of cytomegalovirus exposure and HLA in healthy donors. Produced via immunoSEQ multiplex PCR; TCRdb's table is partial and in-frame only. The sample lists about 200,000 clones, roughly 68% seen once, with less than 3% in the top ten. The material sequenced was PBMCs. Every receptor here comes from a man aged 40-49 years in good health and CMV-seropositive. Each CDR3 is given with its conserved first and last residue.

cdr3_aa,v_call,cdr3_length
CASSIDPGEGYTF,TRBV19,13
CSVESLGGYTF,TRBV29-1,11
CASSRGGLNQPQHF,TRBV4-1,14
CASSIGPRRSAYEQYF,TRBV19,16
CASSRGEGYPEAFF,TRBV5-1,14
CASSSSGGGRSPLHF,TRBV7-3,15
CASSQDGAGASNEQFF,TRBV4-1,16
CAISEYGVGNSPLHF,TRBV10-3,15
CASSPAGQLSYGYTF,TRBV14,15
CASEDLFLETQYF,TRBV19,13
CASSSDIRETQYF,TRBV6-5,13
CATRETGDAGNTIYF,TRBV10-3,15
CASSSRDRGGEQFF,TRBV7-9,14
CASSPWTSGSYNEQFF,TRBV11-2,16
CATKQGINNEQFF,TRBV7-9,13
CASSRRDRGTGELFF,TRBV6-1,15
CASSRLVRGQEGETQYF,TRBV19,17
CASRALTGFRETQYF,TRBV6-5,15
CASSLEGRYSGGPDTQYF,TRBV5-1,18
CASSEGLAGNQPQHF,TRBV6-1,15
CASILGGRSPPGQEKLFF,TRBV10-1,18
CASSFIGLSLSYEQYF,TRBV28,16
CASSTTTGGRETQYF,TRBV7-9,15
CASSSRQPDGRRNEKLFF,TRBV27,18
CASSERAARAGGEQYF,TRBV2,16
CASSLQGRETQYF,TRBV11-2,13
CASSSLLGQGAADTQYF,TRBV5-4,17
CASSLPWGAGGADEQFF,TRBV7-8,17
CASRLNRDIFLTSTDTQYF,TRBV2,19
CASSPTAQSRNGYTF,TRBV5-1,15
CASSAGTGENEKLFF,TRBV11-3,15
CASNLWSGGAYEQYF,TRBV7-9,15
CASSVGTGETETQYF,TRBV25-1,15
CASSQVDKEKLFF,TRBV4-2,13
CASSYGGNQPQHF,TRBV27,13